This T cell receptor beta chain was profiled in a study of T cell responses to AZD1222 COVID-19 vaccine. The CDR3 extends over 14 amino acids. Germline CDR1 reads LGHNT; CDR2 reads FRNRAP. Trimming took 4 bases from V and 1 from J, leaving 10 bases between them. Only in-frame clones appear in the TCRdb table, and some are missing; sequencing was by immunoSEQ multiplex PCR. In the table there are approximately 160,000 clones, approximately 90% of which are singletons. The rearrangement joins TRBV12-5 to TRBJ2-5; a possible D gene is TRBD1 (6 bases). The sequenced sample was peripheral blood, obtained on day 0 of AZD1222 vaccination. The receptor was isolated from an adult in good health. The DNA of the CDR3 is TGTGCTAGTGGTTCCGGACAGACCCAAGAGACCCAGTACTTC. This gives the protein CASGSGQTQETQYF.